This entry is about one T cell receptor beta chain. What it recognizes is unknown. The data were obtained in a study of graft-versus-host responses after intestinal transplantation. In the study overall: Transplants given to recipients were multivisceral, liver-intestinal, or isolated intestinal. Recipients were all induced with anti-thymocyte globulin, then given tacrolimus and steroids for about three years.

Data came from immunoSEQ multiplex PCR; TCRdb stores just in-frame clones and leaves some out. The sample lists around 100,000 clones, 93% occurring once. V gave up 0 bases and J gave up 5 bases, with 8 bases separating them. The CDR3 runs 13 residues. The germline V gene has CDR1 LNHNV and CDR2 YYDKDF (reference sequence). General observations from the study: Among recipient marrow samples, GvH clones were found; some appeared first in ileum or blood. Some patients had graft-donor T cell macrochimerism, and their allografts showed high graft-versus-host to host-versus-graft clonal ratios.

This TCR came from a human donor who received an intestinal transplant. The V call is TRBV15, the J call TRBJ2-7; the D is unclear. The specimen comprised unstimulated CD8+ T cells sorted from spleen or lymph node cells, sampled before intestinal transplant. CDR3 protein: CATSRDRADEQYF. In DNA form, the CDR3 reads TGTGCCACCAGCAGAGATCGTGCCGACGAGCAGTACTTC.